Below, 30 T cell receptor beta chains from the same sample are listed, as sequenced in a study of OX40 agonist ivuxolimab in advanced cancers. Some clones are missing from TCRdb's copy, which holds only in-frame ones; the method was immunoSEQ multiplex PCR. Of 65,000 to 85,000 clones in the sample, 90% to 95% are singletons; the top ten hold around 7.3%. Sequencing was performed on CD4+ or CD8+ T cells sorted from blood, taken in a trial of the OX40 agonist ivuxolimab. The receptors originated from an adult with an advanced solid tumor such as melanoma, head and neck, liver or kidney cancer.

The chain couples TRBV30 to TRBJ1-1; 9 positions agree with TRBD1. Germline loops: CDR1 GTSNPN, CDR2 SVGIG (reference sequence). CDR3 length: 14 residues. V lost 2 bases, J lost 4 bases, and 5 bases stayed unmatched. CDR3 region: CAWSSGQGVTEAFF. The CDR3 region has the DNA TGTGCCTGGAGTTCGGGACAGGGTGTCACTGAAGCTTTCTTT.

J is TRBJ2-7 and V is TRBV28; TRBD2 matches at 11 bases. This CDR3 contains 15 residues. V lost 6 bases, J lost 3 bases, and 7 bases stayed unmatched. In germline, CDR1 is MDHEN, CDR2 SYDVKM. The CDR3 sequence is CASSISGGVSYEQYF. CDR3 nucleotides: TGTGCCAGCAGCATTAGCGGGGGGGTGAGCTACGAGCAGTACTTC. Drawing the rest from reference TRBV28 and TRBJ2-7, the complete variable domain is DVKVTQSSRYLVKRTGEKVFLECVQDMDHENMFWYRQDPGLGLRLIYFSYDVKMKEKGDIPEGYSVSREKKERFSLILESASTNQTSMYLCASSISGGVSYEQYFGPGTRLTVT.

The rearrangement joins TRBV12-1 to TRBJ2-7; whether TRBD1, the table's D call, matches the DNA was not checked. TRBV12-1 is termed a pseudogene. This CDR3 contains 18 residues. The CDR3 nucleotides read TGTGCCAGCAGCTTTTGCCCCGCCGTCGAGGGGGTCTCCTACGAGCAGTACTTC. Protein sequence: CASSFCPAVEGVSYEQYF.

V is TRBV7-9 and J is TRBJ2-1; D call uncertain. The CDR3 consists of 12 residues. Germline loops: CDR1 SEHNR, CDR2 FQNEAQ (reference sequence). The V gene lost 3 bases and the J gene lost 8 bases, with 8 bases spanning the gap. The CDR3 DNA follows: TGTGCCAGCAGCTTCGGGTACGATGAGCAGTTCTTC. This gives the protein CASSFGYDEQFF.

The gene calls are TRBV2 and TRBJ2-5; TRBD2 agrees at 13 bases. The CDR3 runs to 20 residues. The germline CDR1 and CDR2 sequences are SNHLY and FYNNEI. The ends lost 4 bases at V and 3 bases at J; junction bases unmatched: 17. The chain's CDR3 is CASSVDRLLAGGLGEETQYF. CDR3 coding DNA: TGTGCCAGCAGTGTAGACAGACTACTAGCGGGGGGGCTGGGTGAAGAGACCCAGTACTTC.

The genes are TRBV6-1 and TRBJ2-7; 8 nucleotides agree with TRBD1. V dropped 1 base and J dropped 7; count of bases not matched to a gene: 6. CDR1 and CDR2 from the germline V gene are MNHNS and SASEGT. CDR3 size: 14 residues. The DNA of the CDR3 is TGTGCCAGCAGTGAAGGGCAGGGGGCGCGAGAGCAGTACTTC. Translating it yields CASSEGQGAREQYF.

The chain recombines TRBV5-1 with TRBJ1-1; 8 bases agree with TRBD1. This CDR3 has 15 amino acids. Trimming removed 5 bases from V and 4 bases from J; junction bases left unmatched: 10. Looked up from germline, CDR1 is SGHRS and CDR2 is YFSETQ. In DNA, the CDR3 is TGCGCCAGCAGTTCGGACAGGGCCATTTTCACTGAAGCTTTCTTT. Protein sequence: CASSSDRAIFTEAFF.

This clone was picked up one time. The chain combines TRBV5-1 with TRBJ1-5; D is undetermined. This CDR3 region has 13 residues. Germline assignment: CDR1 SGHRS and CDR2 YFSETQ. V was pared by 4 bases and J by 2 bases, with 7 bases between. Here the CDR3 DNA reads TGCGCCAGCAGCCCCTGGGGCAATCAGCCCCAGCATTTT. As protein: CASSPWGNQPQHF.

The chain couples TRBV4-1 to TRBJ2-5; a weak D match, TRBD2 (5 bases). Trimming cost V 6 bases and J 1 base, with 15 bases left between them. CDR1 MGHRA and CDR2 YSYEKL come from the germline V gene. The length of the CDR3 is 15 residues. In DNA, the CDR3 is TGCGCCAGCAGTTACTACCCGGGGATCCAAGAGACCCAGTACTTC. Translated, it gives CASSYYPGIQETQYF.

The V and J genes are TRBV7-8 and TRBJ1-1; no reliable D call. The V and J ends lost 5 bases and 1 base respectively, with 11 bases between them. CDR1 and CDR2 from the germline V gene are SGHVS and FQNEAQ. This CDR3 contains 14 residues. The chain's CDR3 is CASSQPPPNTEAFF. The CDR3, as DNA: TGTGCCAGCAGCCAACCTCCCCCGAACACTGAAGCTTTCTTT.

The CDR3 bases are TGTGCCAGCAGTTACTCGGGGCTAGCACCCACCTACGAGCAGTACTTC. This encodes CASSYSGLAPTYEQYF. The chain joins TRBV6-5 to TRBJ2-7; D is tentatively TRBD1 or TRBD2 (5 bases each). The CDR3 length is 16 residues. From germline, CDR1 is MNHEY and CDR2 SVGAGI. The V and J ends lost 0 bases and 2 bases respectively, with 14 bases between them.

This clone was counted once. The chain carries TRBV4-1 and TRBJ2-7; TRBD2 might be the D (6 bases). This CDR3 is built from 15 residues. V dropped 2 bases and J dropped 3 bases, with 14 bases sitting between them. The germline V gene encodes CDR1 MGHRA and CDR2 YSYEKL. The CDR3 DNA reads as TGCGCCAGCAGCCAAACCGGGACGGGGGACTACGAGCAGTACTTC. Protein sequence: CASSQTGTGDYEQYF.

The V and J genes are TRBV19 and TRBJ1-1; 7 bases are shared with TRBD1. The trim removed 9 bases at V and 4 bases at J, leaving 5 bases unmatched. Looked up from germline, CDR1 is LNHDA and CDR2 is SQIVND (reference sequence). CDR3 length: 12 amino acids. The CDR3 spells CASTTGSTEAFF. The CDR3 DNA sequence: TGTGCCAGCACGACAGGGAGCACTGAAGCTTTCTTT.

The CDR3 bases are TGCAGCATTAACAGGGACGGGGAGCTGTTTTTT. The encoded protein is CSINRDGELFF. The chain recombines TRBV29-1 with TRBJ2-2, with D possibly being TRBD1 (6 bases). The length of the CDR3 is 11 residues. Germline V lookup: CDR1 SQVTM, CDR2 ANQGSEA. V was cut by 8 bases and J by 7 bases, with 11 bases left in between.

The V call is TRBV11-2, the J call TRBJ1-2; D not resolved. CDR1 and CDR2 from the germline V gene are SGHAT and FQNNGV. There are 14 residues in the CDR3. Trimming stripped 0 bases from V and 5 bases from J, with 10 bases between. This chain's CDR3 is CASSLDPSSYGYTF. CDR3 DNA sequence: TGTGCCAGCAGCTTAGACCCGTCTTCTTATGGCTACACCTTC. Based on the CDR3 plus reference TRBV11-2 and TRBJ1-2, the full variable domain is EAGVAQSPRYKIIEKRQSVAFWCNPISGHATLYWYQQILGQGPKLLIQFQNNGVVDDSQLPKDRFSAERLKGVDSTLKIQPAKLEDSAVYLCASSLDPSSYGYTFGSGTRLTVV.

The chain links TRBV4-1 to TRBJ2-5; TRBD1 or TRBD2 may be the D gene (5 bases each). Between the trimmed V and J ends, which lost 0 bases and 5 bases, there was a span of 10 bases. The V gene's germline CDR1 is MGHRA and CDR2 YSYEKL. The CDR3 length is 14 residues. The CDR3 DNA sequence: TGCGCCAGCAGCCAAGATTTGGGGGACGAGACCCAGTACTTC. It codes for CASSQDLGDETQYF.

J is TRBJ2-1 and V is TRBV2; D uncertain. CDR1 is SNHLY and CDR2 is FYNNEI in the germline V gene. V was clipped by 10 bases and J by 0 bases, with 13 bases between them. This CDR3 region has 14 residues. DNA for the CDR3: TGTGCCAACCACGACCCCGGCTCCTACAATGAGCAGTTCTTC. Protein product: CANHDPGSYNEQFF.

The chain has TRBV5-1 and TRBJ1-2; no clear D gene. Germline CDR1 SGHRS, CDR2 YFSETQ. The V end was cut by 6 bases, the J end by 8 bases, with 14 bases between. The CDR3 is made up of 12 amino acids. The CDR3 nucleotides are TGCGCCAGCAACTCCGAGGGCCCGGGCTACACCTTC. This translates into CASNSEGPGYTF. Combining the CDR3 with reference TRBV5-1 and TRBJ1-2 gives the whole variable domain KAGVTQTPRYLIKTRGQQVTLSCSPISGHRSVSWYQQTPGQGLQFLFEYFSETQRNKGNFPGRFSGRQFSNSRSEMNVSTLELGDSALYLCASNSEGPGYTFGSGTRLTVV.

This chain links TRBV5-4 with TRBJ2-1; 11 nucleotides align to TRBD2. The CDR3 totals 17 residues. Germline loops: CDR1 SGHNT, CDR2 YYREEE (reference sequence). After removal of 1 base from V and 6 bases from J, the junction contained 9 bases not matched to a gene. CDR3 nucleotides: TGTGCCAGCAGCTTGCCTAGCGGGGGGTTAGTCCGCAATGAGCAGTTCTTC. This codes for CASSLPSGGLVRNEQFF.

This chain joins TRBV21-1 and TRBJ2-1. TRBV21-1 is flagged as a pseudogene. CDR3 size: 9 residues. CDR3 amino acids: CASEGEQFF. For the CDR3, the DNA is TGTGCCAGCGAAGGTGAGCAGTTCTTC.

V gene TRBV4-3 combines with J gene TRBJ2-4; the D gene is possibly TRBD2 (6 bases). The CDR3 has 13 amino acids. Trimming pared 2 bases from V and 11 bases from J, leaving 13 bases between. CDR1 is LGHNA, CDR2 YSLEER, per germline. The CDR3, as DNA: TGCGCCAGCAGCCAATTCGTTGGGGAGGTTCAGTACTTC. Translation gives CASSQFVGEVQYF.

This clone was found once. The CDR3 region is CASSPGISNTEAFF. The CDR3 coding sequence is TGTGCCAGCAGCCCCGGGATTTCGAACACTGAAGCTTTCTTT. This chain joins TRBV5-5 and TRBJ1-1; D unresolved. This CDR3 has 14 amino acids. The germline V and J ends were trimmed by 4 bases and 1 base, with 11 bases remaining between them. The germline CDR1 and CDR2 sequences are SGHKS and YYEKEE (reference sequence).

The chain employs TRBV29-1 and TRBJ1-1, with TRBD1 matching over 9 bases. J gave up 5 bases and V 4 bases, and 11 bases lay outside the gene matches. CDR1 and CDR2 (germline): SQVTM, ANQGSEA. The CDR3 covers 15 residues. CDR3 sequence reads: CSVAGTGLEKTEAFF. As DNA, the CDR3 is TGCAGCGTTGCTGGGACAGGGCTTGAGAAAACTGAAGCTTTCTTT. Full variable domain (rest looked up from reference TRBV29-1 and TRBJ1-1): SAVISQKPSRDICQRGTSLTIQCQVDSQVTMMFWYRQQPGQSLTLIATANQGSEATYESGFVIDKFPISRPNLTFSTLTVSNMSPEDSSIYLCSVAGTGLEKTEAFFGQGTRLTVV.

V is TRBV9 and J is TRBJ1-1, with TRBD1 as a possible D gene (6 bases). The ends were cut back, 3 bases at V and 6 bases at J, with 9 bases in the middle. The V gene's germline CDR1 is SGDLS and CDR2 YYNGEE. This CDR3 has 12 residues. The CDR3 here is CASSGYRAEAFF. CDR3 coding DNA: TGTGCCAGCAGCGGATACAGGGCTGAAGCTTTCTTT.

The gene calls are TRBV7-8 and TRBJ2-3; 10 bases line up with TRBD2. CDR3 length: 16 residues. Germline-derived CDR1 and CDR2 are SGHVS and FQNEAQ. Unmatched junction bases numbered 11, after V lost 6 bases and J lost 5 bases. CDR3 DNA sequence: TGTGCCAGCAGATTTACTAGCGGGGATTGGGGAGATACGCAGTATTTT. Protein product: CASRFTSGDWGDTQYF.

The chain couples TRBV5-1 to TRBJ2-1, with D possibly being TRBD1 (6 bases). Germline V gene lookup returns CDR1 SGHRS and CDR2 YFSETQ. There are 12 residues in the CDR3. Trimming pared 3 bases from V and 7 bases from J, leaving 8 bases between. CDR3 bases: TGCGCCAGCAGCTACAGGGTGAATGAGCAGTTCTTC. It is translated as CASSYRVNEQFF. Full variable domain (remainder filled in from reference TRBV5-1 and TRBJ2-1): KAGVTQTPRYLIKTRGQQVTLSCSPISGHRSVSWYQQTPGQGLQFLFEYFSETQRNKGNFPGRFSGRQFSNSRSEMNVSTLELGDSALYLCASSYRVNEQFFGPGTRLTVL.

Only one count was recorded for this clone. This chain joins TRBV27 and TRBJ2-3; TRBD2 is a possible D gene (5 bases). The V gene's germline CDR1 is MNHEY and CDR2 SMNVEV (reference sequence). The CDR3 is 12 amino acids. The V and J ends lost 6 bases and 4 bases respectively, with 8 bases between them. In DNA form, the CDR3 reads TGTGCCAGCAGCCACGGGGCAGATACGCAGTATTTT. Its translation is CASSHGADTQYF.

The V gene is TRBV5-6, the J gene TRBJ1-1; the D gene is possibly TRBD1 (5 bases). V dropped 4 bases and J dropped 0 bases, with 7 bases sitting between them. Germline V lookup: CDR1 SGHDT, CDR2 YYEEEE. CDR3 length: 13 amino acids. CDR3 sequence reads: CASSRGLNTEAFF. Written as DNA, the CDR3 is TGTGCCAGCAGCCGGGGACTGAACACTGAAGCTTTCTTT.

The chain recombines TRBV4-1 with TRBJ2-3; perhaps TRBD2 as D (5 bases). CDR3 length equals 15 residues. CDR1 and CDR2 from the germline V gene are MGHRA and YSYEKL. Deletions cut 2 bases from V and 2 bases from J, with 11 bases between. This CDR3 is CASSQLSGNTDTQYF. CDR3 bases: TGCGCCAGCAGCCAATTGAGCGGAAACACAGATACGCAGTATTTT.

V and J are TRBV11-2 and TRBJ1-2; TRBD1 might be the D (6 bases). Germline V CDR1 and CDR2: SGHAT, FQNNGV. CDR3 size: 12 residues. Trimming left V 8 bases short and J 3 bases short, with 10 bases between. As DNA, the CDR3 is TGTGCCAGCCCGGGGGCTGACTATGGCTACACCTTC. Its protein is CASPGADYGYTF.